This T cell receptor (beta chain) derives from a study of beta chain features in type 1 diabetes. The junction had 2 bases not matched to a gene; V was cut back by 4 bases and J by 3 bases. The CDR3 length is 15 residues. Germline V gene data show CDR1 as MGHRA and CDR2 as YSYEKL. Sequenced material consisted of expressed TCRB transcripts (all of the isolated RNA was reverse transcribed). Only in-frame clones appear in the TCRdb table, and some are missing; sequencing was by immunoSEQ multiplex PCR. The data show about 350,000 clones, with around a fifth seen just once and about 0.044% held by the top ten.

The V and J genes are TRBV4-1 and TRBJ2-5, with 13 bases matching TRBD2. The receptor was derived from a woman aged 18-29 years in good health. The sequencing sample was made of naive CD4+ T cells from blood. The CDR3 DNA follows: TGCGCCAGCAGCCTCGGACTAGCGGGAGAAGAGACCCAGTACTTC. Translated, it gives CASSLGLAGEETQYF.